The TCR beta chain described here comes from a study of T cell repertoires in cytomegalovirus infection. The table lists this clonotype with many counts. TCRdb called the reads again in MiXCR, with one record for every CDR3 protein. This sample has around 270,000 distinct CDR3 sequences; approximately 9.2% occur once, and the top ten carry roughly 16%. This CDR3 has 18 amino acids. With 4 bases clipped from V and 1 base from J, the junction kept 13 bases outside the gene matches. Germline CDR1 SGHTA, CDR2 FQGNSA. Source material: PBMCs. The chain links TRBV7-2 to TRBJ2-3; 8 nucleotides agree with TRBD2. The source of this sequence is a human donor in good health (CMV status not recorded). Some clones in this sample may be carry-over from other donors' samples. In DNA, the CDR3 is TGTGCCAGCAGCTCCCTGCTAGCGGGCCTCCTCCGCACAGATACGCAGTATTTT. It encodes CASSSLLAGLLRTDTQYF.